Below, 2 T cell receptor beta chains from the same sample are listed, as sequenced in a study of cytomegalovirus exposure and HLA in healthy donors. Amplification used 60 Vbeta primers and 13 Jbeta primers. Here immunoSEQ multiplex PCR was the method, and the copy in TCRdb shows in-frame clones only, minus some. The sample includes about 170,000 clones. Input material: PBMCs. Receptor source: an older woman in good health and CMV-seronegative.

The CDR3 region is CASSPNRNEQYF. The CDR3 DNA sequence: TGTGCCAGCTCACCCAACAGGAACGAGCAGTACTTC. The chain couples TRBV18 to TRBJ2-7, with D possibly matching TRBD1 (5 bases). With 3 bases removed from V and 5 bases from J, the gap between germline ends came to 8 bases. CDR1 and CDR2 (germline): KGHSH, LQKENI. CDR3 length equals 12 residues.

This rearrangement joins TRBV18 to TRBJ2-1; 10 positions match TRBD2. The CDR3 extends over 16 amino acids. Per germline, CDR1 KGHSH and CDR2 LQKENI. The trim removed 0 bases at V and 2 bases at J, leaving 1 base unmatched. CDR3 in amino acids: CASSPPGTSAYNEQFF. CDR3 DNA: TGTGCCAGCTCACCACCGGGGACTAGCGCCTACAATGAGCAGTTCTTC.